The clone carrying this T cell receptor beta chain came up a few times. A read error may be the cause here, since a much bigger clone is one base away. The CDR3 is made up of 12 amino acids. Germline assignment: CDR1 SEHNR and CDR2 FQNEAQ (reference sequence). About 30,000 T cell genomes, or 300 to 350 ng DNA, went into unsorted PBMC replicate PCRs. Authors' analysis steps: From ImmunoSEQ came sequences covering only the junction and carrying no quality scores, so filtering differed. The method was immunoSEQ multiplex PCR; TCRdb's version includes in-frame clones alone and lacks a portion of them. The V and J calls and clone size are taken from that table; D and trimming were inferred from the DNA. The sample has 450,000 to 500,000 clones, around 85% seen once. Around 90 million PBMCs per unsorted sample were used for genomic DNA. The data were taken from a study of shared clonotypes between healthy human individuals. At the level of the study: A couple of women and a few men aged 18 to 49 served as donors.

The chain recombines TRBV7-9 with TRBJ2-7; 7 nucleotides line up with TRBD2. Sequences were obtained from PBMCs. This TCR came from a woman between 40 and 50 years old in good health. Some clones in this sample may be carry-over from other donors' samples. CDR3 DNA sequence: TGTGCCAGCGGCTTAACGGGGGGCGAGCAGTACTTC. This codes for CASGLTGGEQYF.